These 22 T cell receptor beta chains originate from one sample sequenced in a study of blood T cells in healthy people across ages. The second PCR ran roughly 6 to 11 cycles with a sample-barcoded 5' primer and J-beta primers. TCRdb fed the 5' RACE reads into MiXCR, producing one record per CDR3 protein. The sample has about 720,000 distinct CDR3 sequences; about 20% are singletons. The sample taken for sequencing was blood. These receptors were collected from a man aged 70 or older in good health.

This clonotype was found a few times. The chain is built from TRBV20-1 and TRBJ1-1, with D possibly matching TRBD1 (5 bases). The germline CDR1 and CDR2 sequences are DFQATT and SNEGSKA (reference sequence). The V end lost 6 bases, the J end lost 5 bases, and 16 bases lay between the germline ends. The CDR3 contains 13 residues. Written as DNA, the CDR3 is TGCAGTGCCATGACAGAAGTCGGGACTGAAGCTTTCTTT. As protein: CSAMTEVGTEAFF.

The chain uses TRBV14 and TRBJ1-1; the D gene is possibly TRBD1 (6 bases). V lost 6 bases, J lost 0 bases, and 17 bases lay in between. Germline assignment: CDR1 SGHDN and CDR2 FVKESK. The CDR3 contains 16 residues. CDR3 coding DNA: TGTGCCAGCAGTCGCTTCCAACAGGGAATGAACACTGAAGCTTTCTTT. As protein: CASSRFQQGMNTEAFF.

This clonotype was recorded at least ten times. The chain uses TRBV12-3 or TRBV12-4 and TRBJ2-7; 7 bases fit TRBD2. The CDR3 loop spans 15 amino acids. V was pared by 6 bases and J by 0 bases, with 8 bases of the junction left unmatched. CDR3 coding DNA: TGTGCCAGCAGAACTACTAGCGCAAGCTCCTACGAGCAGTACGTC. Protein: CASRTTSASSYEQYV.

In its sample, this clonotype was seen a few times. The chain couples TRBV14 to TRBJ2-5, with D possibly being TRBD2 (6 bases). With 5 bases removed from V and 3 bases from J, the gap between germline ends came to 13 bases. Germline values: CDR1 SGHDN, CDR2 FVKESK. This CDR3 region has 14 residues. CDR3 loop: CASSEMGLEETQYF. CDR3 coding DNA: TGTGCCAGCAGCGAAATGGGACTTGAAGAGACCCAGTACTTC.

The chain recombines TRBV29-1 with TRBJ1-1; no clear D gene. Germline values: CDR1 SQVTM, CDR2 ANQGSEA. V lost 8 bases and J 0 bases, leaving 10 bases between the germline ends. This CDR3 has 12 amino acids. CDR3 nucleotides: TGCAGCTATAACCCCTTGAACACTGAAGCTTTCTTT. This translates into CSYNPLNTEAFF.

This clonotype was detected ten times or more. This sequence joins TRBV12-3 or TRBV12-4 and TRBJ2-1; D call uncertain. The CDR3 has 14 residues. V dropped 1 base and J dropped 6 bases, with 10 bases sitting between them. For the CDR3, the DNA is TGTGCCAGCAGTTTAGTGCTGGGCCCCAATGAGCAGTTCTTC. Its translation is CASSLVLGPNEQFF.

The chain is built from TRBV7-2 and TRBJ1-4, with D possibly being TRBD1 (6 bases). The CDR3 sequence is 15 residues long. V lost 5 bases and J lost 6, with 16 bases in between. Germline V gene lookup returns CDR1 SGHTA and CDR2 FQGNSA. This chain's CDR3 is CASSSYRGMDEKLFF. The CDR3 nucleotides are TGTGCCAGCAGCAGTTATAGGGGGATGGATGAAAAACTGTTTTTT.

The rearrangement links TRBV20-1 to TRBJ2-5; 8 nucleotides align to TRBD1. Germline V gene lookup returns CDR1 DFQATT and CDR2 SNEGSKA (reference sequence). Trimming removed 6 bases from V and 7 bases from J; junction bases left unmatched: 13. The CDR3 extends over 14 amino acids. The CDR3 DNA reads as TGCAGTGCATCGGGGCAGGGGGCCAAGTGGACCCAGTACTTC. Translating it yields CSASGQGAKWTQYF.

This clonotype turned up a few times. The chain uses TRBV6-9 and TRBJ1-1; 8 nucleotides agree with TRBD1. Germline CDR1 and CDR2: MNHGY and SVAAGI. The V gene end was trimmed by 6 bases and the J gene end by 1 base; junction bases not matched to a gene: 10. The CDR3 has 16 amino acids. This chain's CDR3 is CASRTRQGCPNTEAFF. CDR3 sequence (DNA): TGTGCCAGCAGGACGAGACAGGGGTGCCCGAACACTGAAGCTTTCTTT.

CDR3 amino acids: CASSLGREVDEQYF. DNA of the CDR3: TGTGCCAGCAGCTTAGGGCGAGAGGTTGACGAGCAGTACTTC. This chain connects TRBV3-1 to TRBJ2-7; D gene ambiguous. Germline V gene lookup returns CDR1 LGHDT and CDR2 YNNKEL (reference sequence). The length of the CDR3 is 14 residues. Trimming left V 5 bases short and J 5 bases short, with 16 bases between.

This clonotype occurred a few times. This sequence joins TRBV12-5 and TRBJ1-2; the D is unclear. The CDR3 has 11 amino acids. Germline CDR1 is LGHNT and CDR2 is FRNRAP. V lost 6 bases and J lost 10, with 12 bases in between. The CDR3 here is CASGHVTDYTF. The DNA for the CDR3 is TGTGCTAGTGGCCACGTAACGGACTACACCTTC.

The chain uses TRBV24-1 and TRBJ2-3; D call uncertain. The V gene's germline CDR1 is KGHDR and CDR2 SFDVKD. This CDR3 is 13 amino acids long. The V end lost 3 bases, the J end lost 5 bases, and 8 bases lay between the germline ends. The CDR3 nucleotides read TGTGCCACCAGTGATGGGAATAGAGATACGCAGTATTTT. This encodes CATSDGNRDTQYF.

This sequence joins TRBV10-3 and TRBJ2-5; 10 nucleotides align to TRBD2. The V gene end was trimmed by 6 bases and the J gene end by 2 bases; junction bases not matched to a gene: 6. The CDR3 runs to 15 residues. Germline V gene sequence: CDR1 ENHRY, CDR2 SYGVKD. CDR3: CAISPSGSFQETQYF. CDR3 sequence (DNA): TGTGCCATCAGCCCTAGCGGGAGCTTTCAAGAGACCCAGTACTTC.

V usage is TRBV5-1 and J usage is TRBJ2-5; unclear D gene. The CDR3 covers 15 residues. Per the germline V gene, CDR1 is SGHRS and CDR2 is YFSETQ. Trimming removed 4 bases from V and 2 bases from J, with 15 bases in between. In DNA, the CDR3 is TGCGCCAGCAGCGTTCTTACTACCCCTCAAGAGACCCAGTACTTC. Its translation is CASSVLTTPQETQYF.

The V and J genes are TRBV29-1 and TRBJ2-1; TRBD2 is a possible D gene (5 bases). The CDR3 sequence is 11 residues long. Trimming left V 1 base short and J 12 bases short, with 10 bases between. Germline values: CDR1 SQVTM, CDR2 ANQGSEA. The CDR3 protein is CSVEGGGRQFF. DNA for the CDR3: TGCAGCGTTGAAGGGGGTGGGAGGCAGTTCTTC.

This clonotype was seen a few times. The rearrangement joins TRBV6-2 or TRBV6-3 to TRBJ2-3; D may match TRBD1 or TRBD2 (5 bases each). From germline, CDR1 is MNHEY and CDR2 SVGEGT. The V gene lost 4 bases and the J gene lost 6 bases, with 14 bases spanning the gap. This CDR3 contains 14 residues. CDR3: CASSFSGPRDTQYF. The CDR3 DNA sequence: TGTGCCAGCAGTTTTTCGGGGCCCAGGGATACGCAGTATTTT.

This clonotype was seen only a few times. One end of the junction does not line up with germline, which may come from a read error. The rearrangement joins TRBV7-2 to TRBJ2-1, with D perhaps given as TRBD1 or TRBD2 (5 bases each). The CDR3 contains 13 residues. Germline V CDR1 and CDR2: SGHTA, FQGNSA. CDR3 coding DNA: TGTGCCAGCAGCTTAGGAGGACTTCCCCCAGGGTACTTC. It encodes CASSLGGLPPGYF.

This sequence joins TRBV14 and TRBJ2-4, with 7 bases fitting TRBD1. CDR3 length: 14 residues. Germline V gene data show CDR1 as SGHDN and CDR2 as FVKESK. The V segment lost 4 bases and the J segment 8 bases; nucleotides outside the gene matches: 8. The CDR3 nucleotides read TGTGCCAGCAGCCTGGGACAGATGATGGACATTCAGTACTTC. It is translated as CASSLGQMMDIQYF.

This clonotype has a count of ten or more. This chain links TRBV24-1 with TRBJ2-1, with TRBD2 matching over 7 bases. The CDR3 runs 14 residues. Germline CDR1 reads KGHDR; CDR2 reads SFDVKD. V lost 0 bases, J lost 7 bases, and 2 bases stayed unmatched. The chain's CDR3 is CATSDLTSANEQFF. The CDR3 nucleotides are TGTGCCACCAGTGATTTGACTAGCGCGAATGAGCAGTTCTTC.

Here the CDR3 reads CASSESVGKVEAFF. The CDR3 region has the DNA TGTGCCAGCAGTGAATCTGTGGGGAAGGTTGAAGCTTTCTTT. This sequence joins TRBV25-1 and TRBJ1-1; the D is unclear. The V end lost 1 base, the J end lost 7 bases, and 13 bases lay between the germline ends. Germline loops: CDR1 MGHDK, CDR2 SYGVNS. CDR3 length: 14 amino acids. The whole variable domain, remainder taken from reference TRBV25-1 and TRBJ1-1, is EADIYQTPRYLVIGTGKKITLECSQTMGHDKMYWYQQDPGMELHLIHYSYGVNSTEKGDLSSESTVSRIRTEHFPLTLESARPSHTSQYLCASSESVGKVEAFFGQGTRLTVV.

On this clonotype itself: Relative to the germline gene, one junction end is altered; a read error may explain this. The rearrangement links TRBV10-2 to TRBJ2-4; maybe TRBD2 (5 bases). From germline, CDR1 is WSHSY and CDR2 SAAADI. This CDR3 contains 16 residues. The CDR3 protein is CASSAGRLLATNIQYF. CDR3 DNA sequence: TGCGCCAGCAGTGCAGGCAGACTGCTAGCCACAAACATTCAGTACTTC.

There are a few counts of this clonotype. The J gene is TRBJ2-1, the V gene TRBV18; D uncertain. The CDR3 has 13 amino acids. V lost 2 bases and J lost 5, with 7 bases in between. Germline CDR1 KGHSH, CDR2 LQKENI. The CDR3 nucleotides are TGTGCCAGCTCACCAAACAGAAACAATGAGCAGTTCTTC. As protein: CASSPNRNNEQFF.